These 22 T cell receptor beta chains were all obtained from the same sample, sequenced in a study of control samples from healthy donors and cancer patients. Profiling relied on immunoSEQ multiplex PCR, and the TCRdb table lists in-frame clones only, not all of them. The sample has over 150,000 clones; less than 95% are singletons. Sequencing was carried out using PBMCs. Source of these receptors: a man aged 60 to 69 with colorectal cancer.

The rearrangement joins TRBV3-1 (or the pseudogene TRBV3-2) to TRBJ1-2, with TRBD1 matching 10 bases. This CDR3 region has 15 residues. CDR1 and CDR2 from the germline V gene are LGHDT and YNNKEL (reference sequence). J lost 6 bases, V lost 0 bases, and 4 bases had no gene match. CDR3 coding DNA: TGTGCCAGCAGCCAAGATAGCGGGACAGGGGATGGCTACACCTTC. Translating it yields CASSQDSGTGDGYTF.

The chain has TRBV7-9 and TRBJ2-1; 9 bases align to TRBD1. J gave up 7 bases and V 5 bases, and 9 bases lay outside the gene matches. CDR1 SEHNR and CDR2 FQNEAQ come from the germline V gene (reference sequence). CDR3 length equals 15 residues. The CDR3 coding sequence is TGTGCCAGCAGCCTAGGGACAGGGAGCGGTAATGAGCAGTTCTTC. Translating gives CASSLGTGSGNEQFF.

J is TRBJ1-2 and V is TRBV5-8; TRBD1 aligns across 8 bases. V shed 0 bases and J 3 bases; nucleotides not matched to a gene: 4. Germline V gives CDR1 SGHTS, CDR2 YDEGEE. The CDR3 has 15 amino acids. The CDR3 is CASSLGQGRYYGYTF. CDR3 sequence (DNA): TGTGCCAGCAGCTTGGGACAGGGGAGGTACTATGGCTACACCTTC.

The rearrangement joins TRBV19 to TRBJ2-1; TRBD2 agrees at 7 bases. The ends lost 3 bases at V and 4 bases at J; junction bases unmatched: 3. From germline, CDR1 is LNHDA and CDR2 SQIVND (reference sequence). The CDR3 is made up of 14 amino acids. CDR3 nucleotides: TGTGCCAGTAGTATGGGAGGGAAATACAATGAGCAGTTCTTC. Amino acids: CASSMGGKYNEQFF.

The chain couples TRBV7-2 to TRBJ1-5; D remains ambiguous. The V and J ends lost 6 bases and 4 bases respectively, with 10 bases between them. CDR3 length: 13 residues. Germline values: CDR1 SGHTA, CDR2 FQGNSA. Here the CDR3 DNA reads TGTGCCAGCAGTCCGGCGGAGAATCAGCCCCAGCATTTT. The encoded protein is CASSPAENQPQHF.

This clone was seen once. The chain joins TRBV5-1 to TRBJ2-5, with TRBD1 matching 9 bases. Looked up from germline, CDR1 is SGHRS and CDR2 is YFSETQ. The CDR3 spans 16 residues. The junction had 11 bases not matched to a gene; V was cut back by 4 bases and J by 4 bases. CDR3: CASSVQGAIVGETQYF. Here the CDR3 DNA reads TGCGCCAGCAGCGTACAGGGGGCGATTGTAGGAGAGACCCAGTACTTC.

The gene calls are TRBV4-3 and TRBJ2-1, with D uncertain. The germline V gene encodes CDR1 LGHNA and CDR2 YSLEER. Trimming cost V 0 bases and J 0 bases, with 21 bases left between them. The CDR3 totals 20 residues. CDR3 loop: CASSQDPPSGKASSYNEQFF. For the CDR3, the DNA is TGCGCCAGCAGCCAAGATCCCCCCAGTGGAAAGGCGAGCTCCTACAATGAGCAGTTCTTC.

This chain connects TRBV6-5 to TRBJ1-2; 7 bases are a match to TRBD1. From germline, CDR1 is MNHEY and CDR2 SVGAGI. The V gene end was trimmed by 5 bases and the J gene end by 6 bases; junction bases not matched to a gene: 6. This CDR3 comprises 13 residues. DNA for the CDR3: TGTGCCAGCAGTAAACTCCAGGGGGATGGCTACACCTTC. It specifies CASSKLQGDGYTF.

The chain recombines TRBV6-5 with TRBJ1-2; perhaps TRBD1 as D (5 bases). CDR1 MNHEY and CDR2 SVGAGI come from the germline V gene. Trimming left V 6 bases short and J 6 bases short, with 20 bases between. CDR3 size: 15 residues. CDR3 coding DNA: TGTGCCAGCAGGATTCTGGGAGGGGCAGCGGATGGCTACACCTTC. Its translation: CASRILGGAADGYTF.

This clone was counted once. This chain connects TRBV10-3 to TRBJ2-2, with 9 bases lining up with TRBD1. Germline loops: CDR1 ENHRY, CDR2 SYGVKD. Unmatched junction bases numbered 8, after V lost 0 bases and J lost 6 bases. The CDR3 sequence is 17 residues long. As DNA, the CDR3 is TGTGCCATCAGTGAGTCAACCGGGACAGGGAGGGCCGGGGAGCTGTTTTTT. Residues: CAISESTGTGRAGELFF.

In nucleotides, the CDR3 is TGTGCCAGCAGCCGCGAGGGGGGTGGGGTTGGTTTTGGCTACACCTTC. The encoded protein is CASSREGGGVGFGYTF. V gene TRBV7-2 combines with J gene TRBJ1-2; TRBD1 is a possible D gene (6 bases). Germline-derived CDR1 and CDR2 are SGHTA and FQGNSA. The CDR3 consists of 16 residues. The germline V and J ends were trimmed by 5 bases and 7 bases, with 23 bases remaining between them. The full variable domain, its missing parts supplied by reference TRBV7-2 and TRBJ1-2, is GAGVSQSPSNKVTEKGKDVELRCDPISGHTALYWYRQSLGQGLEFLIYFQGNSAPDKSGLPSDRFSAERTGGSVSTLTIQRTQQEDSAVYLCASSREGGGVGFGYTFGSGTRLTVV.

This clone was observed a single time. This chain links TRBV9 with TRBJ2-3, with TRBD2 identical over 11 bases. Losses at the gene ends were 0 bases for V and 1 base for J; bases not matched to a gene: 1. Germline lookup yields CDR1 SGDLS and CDR2 YYNGEE. The CDR3 runs 16 residues. The chain's CDR3 is CASSVGTSGRTDTQYF. Here the CDR3 DNA reads TGTGCCAGCAGCGTAGGGACTAGCGGGCGCACAGATACGCAGTATTTT. Combining the CDR3 with reference TRBV9 and TRBJ2-3 gives the whole variable domain DSGVTQTPKHLITATGQRVTLRCSPRSGDLSVYWYQQSLDQGLQFLIQYYNGEERAKGNILERFSAQQFPDLHSELNLSSLELGDSALYFCASSVGTSGRTDTQYFGPGTRLTVL.

On this clone: The junction departs from the called germline gene at one end, perhaps through a read error. The V and J genes are TRBV16 and TRBJ2-2, with 11 nucleotides matching TRBD1. This CDR3 is 15 amino acids long. The germline V gene encodes CDR1 KGHSY and CDR2 FQNENV. The CDR3 nucleotides are TGTGCCAGCAGCGTTCGGACAGGGGGCGGCGGGGAGCTGGTTTTT. Its protein is CASSVRTGGGGELVF.

The J gene is TRBJ2-7, the V gene TRBV25-1, with D perhaps matching TRBD1 (6 bases). V was clipped by 6 bases and J by 9 bases, with 18 bases between them. This CDR3 spans 13 amino acids. CDR1 is MGHDK, CDR2 SYGVNS, per germline. The CDR3 region has the DNA TGTGCCAGCAGACAAAACAGGGAACAATTGCAGTACTTC. Translation gives CASRQNREQLQYF.

This clone came up once. This sequence joins TRBV5-1 and TRBJ2-3; possibly TRBD1 or TRBD2 for D (5 bases each). Germline CDR1 and CDR2: SGHRS and YFSETQ. This CDR3 is built from 14 residues. V lost 3 bases and J lost 3, with 11 bases in between. CDR3 nucleotide sequence: TGCGCCAGCAGCTCGGGACGGACTACAGATACGCAGTATTTT. This gives the protein CASSSGRTTDTQYF.

This clone occurred once. The chain is built from TRBV27 and TRBJ1-2; D may be TRBD1 (5 bases). The V and J ends lost 2 bases and 7 bases respectively, with 8 bases between them. The CDR3 consists of 12 residues. Germline CDR1 MNHEY, CDR2 SMNVEV (reference sequence). CDR3 protein: CASSLGGGGYTF. The CDR3 bases are TGTGCCAGCAGTTTAGGGGGGGGTGGCTACACCTTC.

This clone was seen only once. The V call is TRBV7-9, the J call TRBJ1-4; TRBD1 is a possible D gene (5 bases). The germline gives CDR1 SEHNR, CDR2 FQNEAQ (reference sequence). V was trimmed by 4 bases and J by 0 bases, leaving 9 bases between them. The CDR3 runs 15 residues. CDR3 bases: TGTGCCAGCAGCTCGATGGGGGCAACTAATGAAAAACTGTTTTTT. The encoded protein is CASSSMGATNEKLFF.

The gene calls are TRBV28 and TRBJ1-6; 8 positions agree with TRBD1. J gave up 7 bases and V 1 base, and 3 bases lay outside the gene matches. CDR1 MDHEN and CDR2 SYDVKM come from the germline V gene. CDR3 length: 15 amino acids. The DNA for the CDR3 is TGTGCCAGCAGTTTATCACAGGGGGGGAATTCACCCCTCCACTTT. This gives the protein CASSLSQGGNSPLHF.

This clone has a single count. The V call is TRBV7-2, the J call TRBJ1-2; 7 bases map to TRBD1. V was clipped by 4 bases and J by 8 bases; unmatched bases: 7. From germline, CDR1 is SGHTA and CDR2 FQGNSA. The CDR3 covers 13 residues. The CDR3 region is CASSSDRARGYTF. In nucleotides, the CDR3 is TGTGCCAGCAGCTCCGACAGGGCGCGGGGCTACACCTTC. Together with reference TRBV7-2 and TRBJ1-2, the CDR3 gives the full variable domain: GAGVSQSPSNKVTEKGKDVELRCDPISGHTALYWYRQSLGQGLEFLIYFQGNSAPDKSGLPSDRFSAERTGGSVSTLTIQRTQQEDSAVYLCASSSDRARGYTFGSGTRLTVV.

This chain connects TRBV6-2 or TRBV6-3 to TRBJ2-5; the D is unclear. V lost 3 bases and J 3 bases, leaving 5 bases between the germline ends. Germline V gene data show CDR1 as MNHEY and CDR2 as SVGEGT. This CDR3 is built from 12 residues. The DNA of the CDR3 is TGTGCCAGCAGTTATAACGAAGAGACCCAGTACTTC. Translated, it gives CASSYNEETQYF.

The chain combines TRBV6-2 or TRBV6-3 with TRBJ2-3, with D possibly TRBD2 on 5 matching bases. This CDR3 has 15 residues. CDR1 is MNHEY, CDR2 SVGEGT, per germline. Trimming pared 4 bases from V and 0 bases from J, leaving 11 bases between. This chain's CDR3 is CASSLITGSTDTQYF. For the CDR3, the DNA is TGTGCCAGCAGTTTAATAACGGGGAGCACAGATACGCAGTATTTT.

V usage is TRBV5-4 and J usage is TRBJ1-2; D is unresolved. CDR1 and CDR2 from the germline V gene are SGHNT and YYREEE (reference sequence). This CDR3 is built from 13 residues. V was pared by 0 bases and J by 2 bases, with 5 bases between. The CDR3 reads CASSLAGNYGYTF. In DNA form, the CDR3 reads TGTGCCAGCAGCTTGGCGGGGAACTATGGCTACACCTTC.